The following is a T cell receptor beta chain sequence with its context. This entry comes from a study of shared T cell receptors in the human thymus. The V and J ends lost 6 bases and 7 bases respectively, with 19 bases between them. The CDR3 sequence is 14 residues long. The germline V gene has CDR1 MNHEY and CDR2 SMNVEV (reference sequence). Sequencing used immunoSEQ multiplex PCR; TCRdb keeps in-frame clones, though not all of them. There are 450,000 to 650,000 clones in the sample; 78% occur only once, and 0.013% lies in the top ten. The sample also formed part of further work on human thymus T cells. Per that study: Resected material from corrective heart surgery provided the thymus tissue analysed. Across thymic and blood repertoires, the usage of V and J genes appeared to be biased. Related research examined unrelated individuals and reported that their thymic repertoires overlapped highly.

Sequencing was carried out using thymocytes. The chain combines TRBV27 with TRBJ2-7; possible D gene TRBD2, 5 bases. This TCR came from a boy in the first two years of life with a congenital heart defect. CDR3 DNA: TGTGCCAGCAGCCGTGGAGTTGCCCCGGGGGAGCAGTACTTC. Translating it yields CASSRGVAPGEQYF.